This T cell receptor beta chain was observed in a study of T cell responses to AZD1222 COVID-19 vaccine. General observations from the study: Clonal diversity may have been underestimated, and the donors were mostly white British, with more females than males.

The protocol was immunoSEQ multiplex PCR, while the TCRdb copy is restricted to in-frame clones and leaves out a portion. The sample consists of roughly 190,000 clones, approximately 93% of them appearing once. V was shortened by 8 bases and J by 0 bases, with 7 bases between the two germline ends. Germline V gene sequence: CDR1 ENHRY, CDR2 SYGVKD. CDR3 length equals 12 residues. This clone was seen only a few times. Antigen specificity is unknown. The sample in question was peripheral blood, obtained 28 days after the second AZD1222 dose. The receptor's source is an adult who received the AZD1222 COVID-19 vaccine. The chain is built from TRBV10-3 and TRBJ1-2, with D unclear. CDR3 sequence (DNA): TGTGCCATCTCAACCGCTAACTATGGCTACACCTTC. This codes for CAISTANYGYTF.